A selection of T cell receptor beta chains follows, all from one sample in a study of OX40 agonist ivuxolimab in advanced cancers. The table came from immunoSEQ multiplex PCR; TCRdb's copy has only in-frame clones and leaves some out. The sample includes 55,000 to 65,000 clones, 75% to 90% of them seen just once. The sample here was CD4+ or CD8+ T cells sorted from blood, taken in a trial of the OX40 agonist ivuxolimab. These receptors were obtained from an adult with an advanced solid tumor such as melanoma, head and neck, liver or kidney cancer. The CDR3 runs from the conserved cysteine through the conserved F or W. A D gene is named only where the DNA matches it firmly. Some rows have no size entry. The others give once, few or many, or a class for an expanded clone.

clone size	J gene	D gene	V gene	CDR3 DNA	CDR3 protein
-	TRBJ1-2	-	TRBV13	TGTGCCAGCAGCACCGGGAATGGCTACACCTTC	CASSTGNGYTF
once	TRBJ2-3	TRBD2	TRBV9	TGTGCCAGCAGCGTGGCGTGGACTAGCGGGAACGCGCAGTATTTT	CASSVAWTSGNAQYF
-	TRBJ1-1	-	TRBV2	TGTGCCAGCAGTGCAGGGAACTTATTTCTGAACACTGAAGCTTTCTTT	CASSAGNLFLNTEAFF
-	TRBJ1-3	-	TRBV25-1	TGTGCCAGCAGTGACCGGGTTCGGGACACCATATATTTT	CASSDRVRDTIYF
-	TRBJ1-1	TRBD1	TRBV27	TGTGCCAGCAGTGCCGGGACAGGGGGATTAGCTTTCTTT	CASSAGTGGLAFF
-	TRBJ2-5	TRBD1	TRBV7-8	TGTGCCAGCAGCTTCTGGGGTCGGGACAGTAGGGAGACCCAGTACTTC	CASSFWGRDSRETQYF
-	TRBJ2-1	TRBD2	TRBV2	TGTGCCAGCAGGGGACTAGGAGGCTACAATGAGCAGTTCTTC	CASRGLGGYNEQFF
-	TRBJ2-3	TRBD1	TRBV14	TGTGCCAGCAGCCAAGGGCCCCAGACAGGGGTCAGTACGCAGTATTTT	CASSQGPQTGVSTQYF
few	TRBJ1-3	-	TRBV7-6	TGTGCCAGCAGCGCCCAGAGTGCACTGAGGAACACCATATATTTT	CASSAQSALRNTIYF
few	TRBJ2-1	-	TRBV30	TGTGCCTGGAGCACACCCGGGAGAAGGAATGAGCAGTTCTTC	CAWSTPGRRNEQFF
-	TRBJ1-4	-	TRBV4-1	TGCGCCAGCAGCCAGGGCCCCCTCCGGGGCCGCGGGGTTGCAACTAATGAAAAACTGTTTTTT	CASSQGPLRGRGVATNEKLFF
-	TRBJ1-2	-	TRBV6-6	TGTGCCAGCAGTCCCGGTTTTGGCTACACCTTC	CASSPGFGYTF
-	TRBJ1-5	-	TRBV19	TGTGCCAGTACGGGGACGGCGAATCAGCCCCAGCATTTT	CASTGTANQPQHF
-	TRBJ2-5	TRBD1	TRBV11-1	TGTGCCAGCAACCGGGACAGGCAAGAGACCCAGTACTTC	CASNRDRQETQYF
-	TRBJ2-5	-	TRBV2	TGTGCCAGCAGTACACGACCACATAACGGGCCAGAGACCCAGTACTTC	CASSTRPHNGPETQYF
-	TRBJ2-5	-	TRBV27	TGTGCCAGCAGCCTTGAGACCAGGGAAGAGACCCAGTACTTC	CASSLETREETQYF
-	TRBJ2-3	-	TRBV28	TGTGCCAGCAGTTCCCCCACAGATACGCAGTATTTT	CASSSPTDTQYF
-	TRBJ1-5	-	TRBV28	TGTGCCAGCAGTTTAGTGTATCAGCCCCAGCATTTT	CASSLVYQPQHF
-	TRBJ1-2	TRBD1	TRBV23-1	TGCGCCAGCAGTCAGTGGGACAGGAACTATGGCTACACCTTC	CASSQWDRNYGYTF
-	TRBJ1-1	-	TRBV11-2	TGTGCCAGCAGCTCGACACCGAACACTGAAGCTTTCTTT	CASSSTPNTEAFF
-	TRBJ2-5	TRBD1	TRBV5-1	TGCGCCAGCAGCCCCGGACAGGGGGGAGAGACCCAGTACTTC	CASSPGQGGETQYF
-	TRBJ2-2	TRBD1	TRBV5-1	TGCGCCAGCAGCGACAGGGGCCTGAACACCGGGGAGCTGTTTTTT	CASSDRGLNTGELFF
-	TRBJ2-5	TRBD2	TRBV7-2	TGTGCCAGCAGCTTTTCCGGGGGGAAAGAGACCCAGTACTTC	CASSFSGGKETQYF
-	TRBJ2-4	TRBD2	TRBV6-4	TGTGCCAGCAGCGTGATTAGCGGGGGGGCCTCAACCAAAAACATTCAGTACTTC	CASSVISGGASTKNIQYF
-	TRBJ2-2	-	TRBV7-9	TGTGCCAGCAGCTTAGGGAAGACAATGAACACCGGGGAGCTGTTTTTT	CASSLGKTMNTGELFF
-	TRBJ1-4	TRBD1	TRBV27	TGTGCCAGCAGCCCGGGACAGCGGGCTACGGGGACTAATGAAAAACTGTTTTTT	CASSPGQRATGTNEKLFF
-	TRBJ1-1	-	TRBV6-1	TGTGCCAGCAGTGAAGCGCAGGGACAGAACACTGAAGCTTTCTTT	CASSEAQGQNTEAFF
-	TRBJ2-4	TRBD1	TRBV4-2	TGTGCCAGCAGCCGCGGGACAGGGGGCGTGAACATTCAGTACTTC	CASSRGTGGVNIQYF
once	TRBJ2-2	TRBD2	TRBV7-3	TGTGCCAGCAGCACCGCTAGCGGGTCTTACACCGGGGAGCTGTTTTTT	CASSTASGSYTGELFF
-	TRBJ1-1	-	TRBV11-2	TGTGCCAGCAGCCATCTGGCGCGCATTGAAGCTTTCTTT	CASSHLARIEAFF
-	TRBJ2-2	-	TRBV10-3	TGTGCCATCCGCCGGGACACCAACACCGGGGAGCTGTTTTTT	CAIRRDTNTGELFF
-	TRBJ1-1	TRBD1	TRBV19	TGTGCCAGTGGGACAGTAAACACTGAAGCTTTCTTT	CASGTVNTEAFF
few	TRBJ1-5	TRBD1	TRBV5-1	TGCGCCAGCAGCACCGGAGGGACAGGGTTTCAGCCCCAGCATTTT	CASSTGGTGFQPQHF
-	TRBJ1-1	-	TRBV29-1	TGCAGCGTTGAGCGGCAGGTAGCTGAAGCTTTCTTT	CSVERQVAEAFF
-	TRBJ2-1	-	TRBV18	TGTGCCAGCTCAAGGAGGGACAGACCCTACAATGAGCAGTTCTTC	CASSRRDRPYNEQFF
-	TRBJ2-3	-	TRBV7-9	TGTGCCAGCAGCTCGAGACAGACCTCTTACACAGATACGCAGTATTTT	CASSSRQTSYTDTQYF
-	TRBJ2-5	TRBD1	TRBV28	TGTGCCAGCAGTTTAGGGGACAGGGGGAATGGGGAGACCCAGTACTTC	CASSLGDRGNGETQYF
few	TRBJ1-5	TRBD1	TRBV28	TGTGCCAGCAGAACCGGGACAGGGATTTATCAGCCCCAGCATTTT	CASRTGTGIYQPQHF
-	TRBJ2-5	TRBD1	TRBV7-9	TGTGCCAGCACCCAGACAGGGGTCAATGGGGAGCAGTACTTC	CASTQTGVNGEQYF
-	TRBJ1-1	TRBD1	TRBV19	TGTGCCAGTAGTATGTCAAGACAGGGGAAGACTGTGAACACTGAAGCTTTCTTT	CASSMSRQGKTVNTEAFF
-	TRBJ2-3	-	TRBV7-2	TGTGCCAGCAGCCCCGGGACCCCAACGCAGTATTTT	CASSPGTPTQYF
-	TRBJ2-1	-	TRBV27	TGTGCCAGCAGGTCCGGGGTCTACAATGAGCAGTTCTTC	CASRSGVYNEQFF
-	TRBJ1-2	-	TRBV6-4	TGTGCCAGCTCCCCCAGTACAGGGTCGATTGGCTACACCTTC	CASSPSTGSIGYTF
-	TRBJ2-7	-	TRBV4-2	TGTGCCAGCAGCTTGGGGGCGGGACTCCTTTACGAGCAGTACTTC	CASSLGAGLLYEQYF
-	TRBJ1-1	-	TRBV28	TGTGCCAGCAGTTTGCTTATGGACGCACAAGCTTTCTTT	CASSLLMDAQAFF
-	TRBJ2-1	TRBD1	TRBV5-4	TGTGCCAGTAACCCCGCGACAGGGGGTTACAATGAGCAGTTCTTC	CASNPATGGYNEQFF